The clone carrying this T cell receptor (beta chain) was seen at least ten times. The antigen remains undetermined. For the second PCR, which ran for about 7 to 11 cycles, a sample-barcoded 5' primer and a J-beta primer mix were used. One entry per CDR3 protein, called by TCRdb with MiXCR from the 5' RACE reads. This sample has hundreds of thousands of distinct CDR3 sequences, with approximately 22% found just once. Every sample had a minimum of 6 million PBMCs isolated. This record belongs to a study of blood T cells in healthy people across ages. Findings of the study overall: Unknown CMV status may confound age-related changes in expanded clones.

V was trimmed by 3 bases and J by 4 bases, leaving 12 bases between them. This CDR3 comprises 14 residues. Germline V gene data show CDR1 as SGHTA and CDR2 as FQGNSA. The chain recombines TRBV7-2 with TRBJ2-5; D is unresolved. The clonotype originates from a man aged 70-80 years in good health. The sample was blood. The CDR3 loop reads CASSFGSLGETQYF. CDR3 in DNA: TGTGCCAGCAGCTTTGGGTCTTTGGGAGAGACCCAGTACTTC.